A selection of T cell receptor beta chains follows, all from one sample in a study of vaccination effects on CD4 cells after COVID-19. No antigens are known for them. Profiled with immunoSEQ multiplex PCR; TCRdb holds only in-frame clones, not every one. Of more than 60,000 clones listed, just under 75% are singletons. The input for sequencing was CD4+ T cells from PBMCs cultured without peptide, taken after COVID-19 vaccination. The source is a human donor who received a COVID-19 vaccine. The CDR3 runs from the conserved cysteine through the conserved F or W. A D gene is named only where the DNA matches it firmly. Expanded clones get a size class; other rows say once, few or many, or leave the size out.

>TRBV6-5|NA|TRBJ2-1|NA
CASSYSRGFIHNEQFF
TGTGCCAGCAGTTACTCGAGGGGGTTTATCCACAATGAGCAGTTCTTC
>TRBV3-1/TRBV3-2|NA|TRBJ2-5|NA
CASSQRGKSWRETQYF
TGTGCCAGCAGCCAAAGGGGGAAAAGCTGGAGGGAGACCCAGTACTTC
>TRBV4-3|NA|TRBJ1-2|NA
CASSQDRSSYGYTF
TGCGCCAGCAGCCAAGATAGGTCCTCCTATGGCTACACCTTC
>TRBV5-1|NA|TRBJ2-2|NA
CASSLAGQGNTGELFF
TGCGCCAGCAGCTTGGCCGGGCAGGGGAACACCGGGGAGCTGTTTTTT
>TRBV5-8|TRBD2|TRBJ2-3|NA
CASPAGLAESTDTQYF
TGTGCCAGTCCCGCGGGACTAGCGGAAAGCACAGATACGCAGTATTTT
>TRBV12-3/TRBV12-4|NA|TRBJ1-1|NA
CASSFGRGTEAFF
TGTGCCAGCAGTTTTGGCAGGGGCACTGAAGCTTTCTTT
>TRBV2|NA|TRBJ1-1|NA
CASSVQGGNTEAFF
TGTGCCAGCAGTGTACAGGGAGGGAACACTGAAGCTTTCTTT
>TRBV30|NA|TRBJ1-6|few
CAWSVGSPLHF
TGTGCCTGGAGTGTTGGTTCACCCCTCCACTTT
>TRBV6-4|NA|TRBJ1-5|NA
CASSEGFNQPQHF
TGTGCCAGCAGTGAAGGATTCAATCAGCCCCAGCATTTT
>TRBV6-2/TRBV6-3|TRBD1|TRBJ2-4|NA
CASSYATGVNIQYF
TGTGCCAGCAGTTACGCAACAGGGGTCAACATTCAGTACTTC
>TRBV14|NA|TRBJ1-2|few
CASSQGQALGYGYTF
TGTGCCAGCAGCCAAGGTCAGGCCCTTGGCTATGGCTACACCTTC
>TRBV12-5|NA|TRBJ2-5|NA
CASGLMWSQETQYF
TGTGCTAGTGGTTTGATGTGGTCTCAAGAGACCCAGTACTTC
>TRBV10-1|NA|TRBJ1-3|NA
CASSESYSGNTIYF
TGCGCCAGCAGTGAGTCATACTCTGGAAACACCATATATTTT
>TRBV15|NA|TRBJ2-1|NA
CATSRPDWEQFF
TGTGCCACCAGCAGACCCGACTGGGAGCAGTTCTTC
>TRBV10-3|NA|TRBJ1-5|NA
CAISEGGAFNQPQHF
TGTGCCATCAGTGAGGGGGGGGCCTTCAATCAGCCCCAGCATTTT
>TRBV30|NA|TRBJ1-4|NA
CAWSARGLSNEKLFF
TGTGCCTGGAGTGCCCGGGGTCTTAGTAATGAAAAACTGTTTTTT
>TRBV24-1|NA|TRBJ2-5|NA
CATSDLGGGETQYF
TGTGCCACCAGTGATTTGGGGGGCGGAGAGACCCAGTACTTC
>TRBV12-3/TRBV12-4|TRBD1|TRBJ1-4|few
CASRTGEYEKLFF
TGTGCCAGTCGGACAGGGGAGTATGAAAAACTGTTTTTT
>TRBV4-3|NA|TRBJ1-2|few
CASSPVGGANYGYTF
TGCGCCAGCAGCCCAGTGGGCGGTGCTAACTATGGCTACACCTTC
>TRBV30|TRBD1|TRBJ1-2|few
CAWGLGTGLANYGYTF
TGTGCCTGGGGACTCGGGACAGGCCTAGCTAACTATGGCTACACCTTC
>TRBV4-1|NA|TRBJ2-5|NA
CASSREYQETQYF
TGCGCCAGCAGCCGGGAGTACCAAGAGACCCAGTACTTC
>TRBV5-1|TRBD1|TRBJ1-6|NA
CASSLGTGEDSPLHF
TGCGCCAGCAGCTTGGGTACAGGGGAGGATTCACCCCTCCACTTT
>TRBV6-5|TRBD1|TRBJ1-5|NA
CASSYSGQSNQPQHF
TGTGCCAGCAGTTACTCGGGACAGTCCAATCAGCCCCAGCATTTT
>TRBV5-1|TRBD2|TRBJ2-3|NA
CASSPGTSGGPADTQYF
TGCGCCAGCAGCCCCGGGACTAGCGGGGGGCCCGCAGATACGCAGTATTTT
>TRBV29-1|NA|TRBJ1-1|few
CSVEESRNTEAFF
TGCAGCGTTGAAGAGTCCAGGAACACTGAAGCTTTCTTT
>TRBV6-2/TRBV6-3|NA|TRBJ1-5|NA
CASSYTGYSNQPQHF
TGTGCCAGCAGTTATACAGGGTATAGCAATCAGCCCCAGCATTTT
>TRBV28|NA|TRBJ1-5|few
CASSLAGFGGGNQPQHF
TGTGCCAGCAGCCTTGCGGGGTTCGGGGGAGGCAATCAGCCCCAGCATTTT
>TRBV5-8|NA|TRBJ2-3|NA
CASSRTVLAGGTDTQYF
TGTGCCAGCAGCCGTACGGTATTGGCTGGCGGCACAGATACGCAGTATTTT
>TRBV3-1/TRBV3-2|TRBD2|TRBJ2-5|NA
CASSQDWLAGGPQETQYF
TGTGCCAGCAGCCAAGATTGGCTAGCGGGGGGCCCCCAAGAGACCCAGTACTTC
>TRBV12-3/TRBV12-4|NA|TRBJ1-2|NA
CASSLLLRIGYTF
TGTGCCAGCAGTTTGCTATTGCGGATTGGCTACACCTTC
>TRBV6-5|NA|TRBJ2-2|few
CASSYPGTGELFF
TGTGCCAGCAGTTACCCGGGTACCGGGGAGCTGTTTTTT
>TRBV19|TRBD1|TRBJ1-2|NA
CASSIGTGGPYGYTF
TGTGCCAGTAGTATTGGGACAGGGGGACCTTATGGCTACACCTTC
>TRBV4-1|NA|TRBJ1-3|few
CASSQIGGPSGNTIYF
TGCGCCAGCAGCCAAATCGGGGGGCCAAGTGGAAACACCATATATTTT
>TRBV6-2/TRBV6-3|TRBD2|TRBJ2-6|NA
CASSPLAGSGANVLTF
TGTGCCAGCAGTCCCCTAGCGGGCTCTGGGGCCAACGTCCTGACTTTC
>TRBV2|TRBD1|TRBJ1-2|few
CASSVRDRVGYTF
TGTGCCAGCAGTGTTAGAGACAGGGTGGGCTACACCTTC
>TRBV7-2|NA|TRBJ1-1|NA
CASSLAGTGVNTEAFF
TGTGCCAGCAGCTTAGCAGGAACTGGGGTGAACACTGAAGCTTTCTTT
>TRBV3-1/TRBV3-2|NA|TRBJ1-2|few
CASSPEKPPGYGYTF
TGTGCCAGCAGCCCGGAAAAGCCCCCAGGCTATGGCTACACCTTC
>TRBV5-4|TRBD2|TRBJ2-5|NA
CASSPLAGGRVGETQYF
TGTGCCAGCAGCCCCCTAGCGGGGGGGAGGGTAGGAGAGACCCAGTACTTC
>TRBV21-1|NA|TRBJ1-2|NA
CASSLRQGDGYTF
TGTGCCAGCAGCCTACGACAGGGGGATGGCTACACCTTC
>TRBV3-1/TRBV3-2|NA|TRBJ2-1|NA
CASRIWGGPNNEQFF
TGTGCCAGCAGGATTTGGGGGGGGCCAAACAATGAGCAGTTCTTC
>TRBV30|NA|TRBJ1-3|once
CAGGVTGRFSGNTIYF
TGTGCCGGGGGGGTGACAGGACGATTCTCTGGAAACACCATATATTTT
>TRBV9|NA|TRBJ1-3|NA
CASSVGVSGNTIYF
TGTGCCAGCAGCGTAGGAGTCTCTGGAAACACCATATATTTT
>TRBV28|TRBD1|TRBJ1-5|NA
CASSWTGGYQPQHF
TGTGCCAGCAGTTGGACAGGAGGGTATCAGCCCCAGCATTTT
>TRBV12-5|NA|TRBJ2-4|NA
CASGLVVDRVNIQYF
TGTGCTAGTGGTTTGGTAGTAGATAGAGTAAACATTCAGTACTTC
>TRBV28|NA|TRBJ1-2|NA
CASNRLEANYGYTF
TGTGCCAGCAATAGACTTGAAGCCAACTATGGCTACACCTTC
>TRBV12-3/TRBV12-4|NA|TRBJ1-1|NA
CASSFIGNTEAFF
TGTGCCAGCAGTTTTATTGGTAACACTGAAGCTTTCTTT
>TRBV6-6|NA|TRBJ2-1|NA
CASSSTKTEQFF
TGTGCCAGCAGTTCTACCAAGACCGAGCAGTTCTTC